The entry that follows covers one TCR beta chain sequence. Time point specified: pretreatment peripheral blood. The data originate from a study of PD-L1 blockade in urothelial cancer. About the research overall: Prior chemotherapy ranged from 0 to 3 regimens per patient.

V lost 3 bases and J lost 0, with 9 bases in between. The CDR3 totals 15 residues. Per the germline V gene, CDR1 is MNHEY and CDR2 is SMNVEV (reference sequence). The table came from immunoSEQ multiplex PCR; TCRdb's copy has only in-frame clones and leaves some out. The profile shows roughly 40,000 clones, about 88% of them singletons. The sample in question was PBMCs, obtained around atezolizumab (anti-PD-L1) treatment. This chain connects TRBV27 to TRBJ1-5; no definite D call. This receptor was obtained from a donor aged 40 or older with urothelial cancer. CDR3 nucleotide sequence: TGTGCCAGCAGTTTGGGCAGATATAGCAATCAGCCCCAGCATTTT. Encoded protein: CASSLGRYSNQPQHF.